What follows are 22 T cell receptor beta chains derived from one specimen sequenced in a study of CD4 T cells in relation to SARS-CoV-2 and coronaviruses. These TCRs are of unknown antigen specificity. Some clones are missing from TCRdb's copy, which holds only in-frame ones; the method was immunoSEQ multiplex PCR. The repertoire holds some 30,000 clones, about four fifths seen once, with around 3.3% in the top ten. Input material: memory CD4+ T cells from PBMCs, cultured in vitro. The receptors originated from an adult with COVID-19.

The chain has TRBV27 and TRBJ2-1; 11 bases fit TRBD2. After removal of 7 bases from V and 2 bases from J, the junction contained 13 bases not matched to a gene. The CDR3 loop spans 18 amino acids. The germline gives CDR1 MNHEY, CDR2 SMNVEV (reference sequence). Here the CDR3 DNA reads TGTGCCAGCAACACCGGGACTAGCGGCGGGGCCACCTACAATGAGCAGTTCTTC. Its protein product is CASNTGTSGGATYNEQFF.

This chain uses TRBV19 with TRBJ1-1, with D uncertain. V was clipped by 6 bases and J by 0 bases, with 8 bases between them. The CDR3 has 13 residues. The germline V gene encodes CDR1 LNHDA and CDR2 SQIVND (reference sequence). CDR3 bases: TGTGCCAGTAGAGTACACTTGAACACTGAAGCTTTCTTT. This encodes CASRVHLNTEAFF.

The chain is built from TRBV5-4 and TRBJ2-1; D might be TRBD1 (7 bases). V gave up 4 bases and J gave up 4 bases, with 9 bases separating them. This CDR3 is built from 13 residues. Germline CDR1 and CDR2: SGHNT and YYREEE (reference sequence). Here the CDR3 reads CASSAGQYNEQFF. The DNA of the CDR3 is TGTGCCAGCAGCGCGGGACAGTACAATGAGCAGTTCTTC.

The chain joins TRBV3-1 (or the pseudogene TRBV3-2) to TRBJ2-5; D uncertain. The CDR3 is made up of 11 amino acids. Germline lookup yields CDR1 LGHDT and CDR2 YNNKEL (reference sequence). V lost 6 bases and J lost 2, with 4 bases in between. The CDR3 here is CASSRQETQYF. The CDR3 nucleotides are TGTGCCAGCAGTCGACAAGAGACCCAGTACTTC.

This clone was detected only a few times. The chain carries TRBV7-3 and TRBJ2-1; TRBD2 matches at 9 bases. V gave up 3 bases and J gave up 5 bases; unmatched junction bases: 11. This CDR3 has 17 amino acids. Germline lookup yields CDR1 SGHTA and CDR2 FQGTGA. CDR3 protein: CASSLLGAGGLNNEQFF. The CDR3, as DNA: TGTGCCAGCAGCTTGTTGGGGGCGGGAGGGCTTAACAATGAGCAGTTCTTC.

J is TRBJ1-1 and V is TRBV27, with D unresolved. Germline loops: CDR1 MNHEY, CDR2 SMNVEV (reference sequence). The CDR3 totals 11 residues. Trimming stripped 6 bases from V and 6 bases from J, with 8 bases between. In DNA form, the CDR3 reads TGTGCCAGCAGCCGGGGAGCTGAAGCTTTCTTT. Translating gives CASSRGAEAFF.

The DNA of the CDR3 is TGTGCCAGCAGTGTTGGGACAGGGACATATGGCTACACCTTC. It is translated as CASSVGTGTYGYTF. J is TRBJ1-2 and V is TRBV2; the match to TRBD1 covers 9 bases. The CDR3 has 14 amino acids. J lost 5 bases, V lost 4 bases, and 5 bases had no gene match. The germline gives CDR1 SNHLY, CDR2 FYNNEI.

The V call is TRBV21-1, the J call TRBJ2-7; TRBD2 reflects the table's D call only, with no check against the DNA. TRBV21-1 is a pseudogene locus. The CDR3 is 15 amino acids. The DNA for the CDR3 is TGTGCCAGCAGGGGGCAGGGGACTAGTGCCCACGAGCAGTACTTC. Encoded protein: CASRGQGTSAHEQYF.

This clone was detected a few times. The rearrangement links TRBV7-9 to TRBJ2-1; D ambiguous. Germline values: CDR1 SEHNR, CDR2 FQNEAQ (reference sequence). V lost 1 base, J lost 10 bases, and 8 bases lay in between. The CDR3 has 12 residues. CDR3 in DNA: TGTGCCAGCAGCTTAGTATACGAAGAGCAGTTCTTC. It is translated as CASSLVYEEQFF.

CDR3 loop: CASSLGGRSTYEQYF. DNA for the CDR3: TGTGCCAGCAGCTTAGGCGGGAGGTCTACCTACGAGCAGTACTTC. V and J are TRBV7-2 and TRBJ2-7, with TRBD2 matching 8 bases. The length of the CDR3 is 15 residues. Per the germline V gene, CDR1 is SGHTA and CDR2 is FQGNSA. The J segment lost 2 bases and the V segment lost 1 base, leaving 4 bases of the junction unmatched.

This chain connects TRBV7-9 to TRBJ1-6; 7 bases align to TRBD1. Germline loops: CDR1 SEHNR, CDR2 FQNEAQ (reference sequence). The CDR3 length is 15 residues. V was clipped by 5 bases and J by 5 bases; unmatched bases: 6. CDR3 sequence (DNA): TGTGCCAGCAGCCCCCTACAGGGGAATAATTCACCCCTCCACTTT. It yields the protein CASSPLQGNNSPLHF.

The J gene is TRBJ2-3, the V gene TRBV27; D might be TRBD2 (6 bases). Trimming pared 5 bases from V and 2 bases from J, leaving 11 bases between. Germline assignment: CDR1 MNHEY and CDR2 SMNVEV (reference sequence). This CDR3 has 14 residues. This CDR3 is CASSPIADTDTQYF. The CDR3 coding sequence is TGTGCCAGCAGTCCAATAGCGGACACAGATACGCAGTATTTT.

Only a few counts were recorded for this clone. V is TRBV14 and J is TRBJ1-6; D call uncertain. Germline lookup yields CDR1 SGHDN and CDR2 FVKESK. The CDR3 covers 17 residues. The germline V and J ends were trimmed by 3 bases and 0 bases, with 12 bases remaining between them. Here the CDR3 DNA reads TGTGCCAGCAGCCAGGACCCCTCGAGCTCCTATAATTCACCCCTCCACTTT. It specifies CASSQDPSSSYNSPLHF.

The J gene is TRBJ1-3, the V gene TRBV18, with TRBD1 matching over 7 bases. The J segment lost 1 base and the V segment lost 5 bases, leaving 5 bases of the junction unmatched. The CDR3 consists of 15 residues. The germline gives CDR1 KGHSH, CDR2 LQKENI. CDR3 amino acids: CASSRGGVSGNTIYF. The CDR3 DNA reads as TGTGCCAGCTCAAGAGGGGGCGTTTCTGGAAACACCATATATTTT.

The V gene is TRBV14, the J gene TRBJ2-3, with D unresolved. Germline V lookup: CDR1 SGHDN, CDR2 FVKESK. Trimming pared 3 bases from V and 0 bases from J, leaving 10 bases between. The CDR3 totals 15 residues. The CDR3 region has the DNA TGTGCCAGCAGCCATTCTCCACTCAGCACAGATACGCAGTATTTT. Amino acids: CASSHSPLSTDTQYF.

CDR3 in amino acids: CAISPDRDGYTF. Written as DNA, the CDR3 is TGTGCCATCAGCCCAGACAGGGATGGCTACACCTTC. This rearrangement joins TRBV10-3 to TRBJ1-2; 7 bases agree with TRBD1. Germline loops: CDR1 ENHRY, CDR2 SYGVKD. CDR3 length: 12 amino acids. After removal of 6 bases from V and 6 bases from J, the junction contained 4 bases not matched to a gene.

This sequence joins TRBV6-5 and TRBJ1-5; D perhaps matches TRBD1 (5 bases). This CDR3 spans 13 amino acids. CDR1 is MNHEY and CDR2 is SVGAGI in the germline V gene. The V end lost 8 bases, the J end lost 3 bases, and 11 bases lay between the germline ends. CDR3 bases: TGTGCCAGCCGGGGGGAGCTCAATCAGCCCCAGCATTTT. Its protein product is CASRGELNQPQHF.

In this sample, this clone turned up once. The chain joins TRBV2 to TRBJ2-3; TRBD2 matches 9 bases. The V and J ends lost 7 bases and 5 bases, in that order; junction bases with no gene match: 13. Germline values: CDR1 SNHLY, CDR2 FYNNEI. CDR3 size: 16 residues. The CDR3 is CASNGGGRAARDTQYF. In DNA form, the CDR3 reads TGTGCCAGCAATGGCGGCGGGAGGGCCGCGAGAGATACGCAGTATTTT.

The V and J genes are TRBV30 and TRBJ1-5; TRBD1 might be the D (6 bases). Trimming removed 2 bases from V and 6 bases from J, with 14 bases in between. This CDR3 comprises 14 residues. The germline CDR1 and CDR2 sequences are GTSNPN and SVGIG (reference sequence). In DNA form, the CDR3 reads TGTGCCTGGAGTCTCCAGGGGATCGGTCAGCCCCAGCATTTT. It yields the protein CAWSLQGIGQPQHF.

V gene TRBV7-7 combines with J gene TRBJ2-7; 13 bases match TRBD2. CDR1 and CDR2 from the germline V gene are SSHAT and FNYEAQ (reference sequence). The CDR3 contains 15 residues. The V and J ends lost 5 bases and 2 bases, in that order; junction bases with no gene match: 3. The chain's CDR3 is CASSPGLAGPYEQYF. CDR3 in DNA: TGTGCCAGCAGCCCGGGACTAGCGGGACCCTACGAGCAGTACTTC.

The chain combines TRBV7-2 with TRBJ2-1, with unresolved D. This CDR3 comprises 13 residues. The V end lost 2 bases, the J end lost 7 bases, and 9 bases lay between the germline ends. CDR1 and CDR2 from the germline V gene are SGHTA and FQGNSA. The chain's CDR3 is CASSLSHGNEQFF. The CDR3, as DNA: TGTGCCAGCAGCTTATCCCACGGGAATGAGCAGTTCTTC.

This CDR3 is CASGLGHEQFF. The CDR3 nucleotides are TGTGCCAGCGGTTTAGGGCATGAGCAGTTCTTC. The chain employs TRBV6-2 or TRBV6-3 and TRBJ2-1; D is uncertain. The length of the CDR3 is 11 residues. The V and J ends lost 8 bases and 8 bases respectively, with 10 bases between them. CDR1 and CDR2 from the germline V gene are MNHEY and SVGEGT.